Below are 5 T cell receptor beta chains sequenced from a single sample in a study of read filtering for tumor transcriptome and immune sequencing. From about 400 ng of RNA, a library with molecular barcoded alpha/delta and beta/gamma adaptors was made. TCRdb re-called the reads with MiXCR, one entry per CDR3 protein. The repertoire holds roughly 130,000 distinct CDR3 sequences, around 13% seen once, with roughly 9.6% in the top ten. Sequencing was done on a sample of a population of CD138-negative cells sorted from bone marrow. Source of these receptors: a donor aged 40 or over with multiple myeloma.

This clonotype was observed at least ten times. CDR3 amino acids: CASSQPGQGPTDTQYF. The DNA for the CDR3 is TGTGCCAGCTCCCAACCGGGACAGGGACCCACAGATACGCAGTATTTT. This rearrangement joins TRBV18 to TRBJ2-3; 9 bases map to TRBD1. From germline, CDR1 is KGHSH and CDR2 LQKENI. CDR3 length: 16 amino acids. The V gene end was trimmed by 6 bases and the J gene end by 2 bases; junction bases not matched to a gene: 9.

This clonotype was seen repeatedly, ten times or more. This rearrangement joins TRBV2 to TRBJ1-5, with a possible D match to TRBD1 (6 bases). Per germline, CDR1 SNHLY and CDR2 FYNNEI. CDR3 size: 15 residues. V lost 7 bases and J 3 bases, leaving 16 bases between the germline ends. Here the CDR3 reads CASKLQGVPNQPQHF. CDR3 sequence (DNA): TGTGCCAGCAAACTACAGGGTGTCCCCAATCAGCCCCAGCATTTT.

This clonotype appeared many times. The CDR3: CASSQDADRETQYF. The CDR3 coding sequence is TGCGCCAGCAGCCAAGACGCCGACAGGGAGACCCAGTACTTC. V usage is TRBV4-1 and J usage is TRBJ2-5; D is perhaps TRBD1 (6 bases). Trimming removed 0 bases at V and 5 bases at J, with 10 bases between. This CDR3 is built from 14 residues. CDR1 and CDR2 (germline): MGHRA, YSYEKL.

This clonotype occurred many times. The gene calls are TRBV28 and TRBJ1-4; TRBD1 is a possible D gene (6 bases). V lost 3 bases, J lost 7 bases, and 15 bases lay in between. Germline CDR1 is MDHEN and CDR2 is SYDVKM. This CDR3 region has 15 residues. The CDR3, as DNA: TGTGCCAGCAGTTTTGGGGGGCAGGGTGGTGAAAAACTGTTTTTT. Encoded protein: CASSFGGQGGEKLFF.

This clonotype was recorded many times. This sequence joins TRBV9 and TRBJ1-1; no definite D call. The CDR3 is 13 residues long. CDR1 is SGDLS, CDR2 YYNGEE, per germline. Trimming took 2 bases from V and 1 from J, leaving 6 bases between them. The CDR3 spells CASSVTGNTEAFF. The CDR3 DNA sequence: TGTGCCAGCAGCGTTACGGGGAACACTGAAGCTTTCTTT.